What follows are 14 T cell receptor beta chains derived from one specimen sequenced in a study of blood T cell repertoires in COVID-19. Repertoires were generated with immunoSEQ multiplex PCR, while TCRdb's copy carries only in-frame clones and drops some. The repertoire has over 350,000 clones, around 89% of them found once; the top ten carry 0.95% to 1%. The specimen sequenced was PBMCs or T cells enriched from blood (not recorded which). Source of these receptors: a woman under 40 with acute COVID-19.

This clone showed up just once. The genes are TRBV9 and TRBJ1-2, with a possible D match to TRBD1 (5 bases). The germline V gene encodes CDR1 SGDLS and CDR2 YYNGEE. Trimming cost V 0 bases and J 7 bases, with 10 bases left between them. The CDR3 is 13 amino acids. CDR3 sequence reads: CASSVDQGSGYTF. The CDR3 bases are TGTGCCAGCAGCGTAGACCAGGGAAGTGGCTACACCTTC.

The chain uses TRBV4-1 and TRBJ1-4; D not resolved. The germline V gene encodes CDR1 MGHRA and CDR2 YSYEKL. Trimming removed 1 base at V and 8 bases at J, with 14 bases between. The CDR3 totals 15 residues. CDR3: CASSQGGSQREKLFF. The DNA of the CDR3 is TGCGCCAGCAGCCAAGGAGGATCACAACGGGAAAAACTGTTTTTT.

The chain links TRBV10-3 to TRBJ2-2, with 7 positions matching TRBD1. Germline loops: CDR1 ENHRY, CDR2 SYGVKD. With V trimmed by 9 bases and J by 11 bases, 6 bases remained unmatched. The CDR3 sequence is 11 residues long. The CDR3 sequence: CAISGDRELFF. CDR3 nucleotides: TGTGCCATTTCCGGGGACAGAGAGCTGTTTTTT.

This chain links TRBV5-5 with TRBJ1-2; 8 bases map to TRBD1. Germline lookup yields CDR1 SGHKS and CDR2 YYEKEE (reference sequence). J lost 6 bases, V lost 0 bases, and 1 base had no gene match. The CDR3 sequence is 13 residues long. CDR3 in amino acids: CASSLETGDGYTF. CDR3 DNA sequence: TGTGCCAGCAGCTTGGAGACAGGGGATGGCTACACCTTC.

This clone was found a few times. The chain combines TRBV6-5 with TRBJ1-2; 7 bases line up with TRBD1. CDR1 and CDR2 (germline): MNHEY, SVGAGI. Trimming took 0 bases from V and 4 from J; bases not matched to a gene: 8. This CDR3 has 16 amino acids. CDR3 DNA: TGTGCCAGCAGTTACTCGACAGGGTCCCCCACCTATGGCTACACCTTC. This encodes CASSYSTGSPTYGYTF.

The rearrangement joins TRBV6-5 to TRBJ1-1, with D hard to call. The V and J ends lost 7 bases and 0 bases respectively, with 12 bases between them. In germline, CDR1 is MNHEY, CDR2 SVGAGI. The CDR3 spans 14 residues. The CDR3 DNA reads TGTGCCAGCACGGGTGGATGGTTGAACACTGAAGCTTTCTTT. This codes for CASTGGWLNTEAFF.

The table lists this clone with a count of one. This chain uses TRBV4-1 with TRBJ1-5; tentative D call: TRBD1 (5 bases). Germline-derived CDR1 and CDR2 are MGHRA and YSYEKL. The CDR3 sequence is 18 residues long. The V and J ends lost 1 base and 3 bases respectively, with 19 bases between them. This chain's CDR3 is CASSQGVRQPTFNQPQHF. In DNA, the CDR3 is TGCGCCAGCAGCCAAGGAGTGCGACAGCCAACTTTCAATCAGCCCCAGCATTTT.

The J gene is TRBJ1-6, the V gene TRBV4-1, with a weak D call TRBD1 (6 bases). This CDR3 is built from 16 residues. The V gene's germline CDR1 is MGHRA and CDR2 YSYEKL. Trimming pared 1 base from V and 10 bases from J, leaving 17 bases between. The CDR3 nucleotides read TGCGCCAGCAGCCAAGCGGATAACCAGGGGAACTCACCCCTCCACTTT. Translated: CASSQADNQGNSPLHF.

The V and J genes are TRBV5-8 and TRBJ1-6; D call uncertain. The CDR3 spans 14 residues. Germline V gives CDR1 SGHTS, CDR2 YDEGEE. V lost 1 base and J lost 13, with 15 bases in between. For the CDR3, the DNA is TGTGCCAGCAGCTTGTTACAGATTTATGACCCCCTCCACTTT. Translating it yields CASSLLQIYDPLHF.

J is TRBJ1-5 and V is TRBV6-1; D perhaps matches TRBD1 (6 bases). V gave up 1 base and J gave up 11 bases, with 9 bases separating them. Germline CDR1 and CDR2: MNHNS and SASEGT. The CDR3 has 12 amino acids. The CDR3 here is CASSEGQASQHF. For the CDR3, the DNA is TGTGCCAGCAGTGAAGGACAGGCGTCCCAGCATTTT.

This clone was seen once. J is TRBJ2-2 and V is TRBV5-4; 7 nucleotides agree with TRBD2. After removal of 0 bases from V and 0 bases from J, the junction contained 2 bases not matched to a gene. The CDR3 length is 16 residues. The germline V gene has CDR1 SGHNT and CDR2 YYREEE (reference sequence). The CDR3 region is CASSLGSGPNTGELFF. The CDR3 region has the DNA TGTGCCAGCAGCTTGGGTAGCGGGCCGAACACCGGGGAGCTGTTTTTT. Based on the CDR3 plus reference TRBV5-4 and TRBJ2-2, the full variable domain is ETGVTQSPTHLIKTRGQQVTLRCSSQSGHNTVSWYQQALGQGPQFIFQYYREEENGRGNFPPRFSGLQFPNYSSELNVNALELDDSALYLCASSLGSGPNTGELFFGEGSRLTVL.

The J gene is TRBJ1-1, the V gene TRBV30; 7 bases align to TRBD1. The CDR3 totals 16 residues. Trimming removed 0 bases from V and 0 bases from J; junction bases left unmatched: 7. Germline CDR1 reads GTSNPN; CDR2 reads SVGIG (reference sequence). CDR3 sequence reads: CAWSVRTGDMNTEAFF. Written as DNA, the CDR3 is TGTGCCTGGAGTGTACGCACAGGGGACATGAACACTGAAGCTTTCTTT. The whole variable domain, filled in from reference TRBV30 and TRBJ1-1, reads SQTIHQWPATLVQPVGSPLSLECTVEGTSNPNLYWYRQAAGRGLQLLFYSVGIGQISSEVPQNLSASRPQDRQFILSSKKLLLSDSGFYLCAWSVRTGDMNTEAFFGQGTRLTVV.

This chain connects TRBV7-2 to TRBJ1-2; possible D gene TRBD1, 6 bases. The CDR3 is 13 amino acids. CDR1 is SGHTA, CDR2 FQGNSA, per germline. V was trimmed by 3 bases and J by 5 bases, leaving 10 bases between them. The CDR3 region is CASSFQGWYGYTF. The CDR3 bases are TGTGCCAGCAGCTTTCAGGGGTGGTATGGCTACACCTTC.

The chain employs TRBV30 and TRBJ1-2; 7 bases map to TRBD1. The CDR3 covers 16 residues. Germline trimming cut 0 bases from V and 5 bases from J; bases unmatched to any gene: 12. The germline gives CDR1 GTSNPN, CDR2 SVGIG (reference sequence). This chain's CDR3 is CAWSVPGTDVFYGYTF. Written as DNA, the CDR3 is TGTGCCTGGAGTGTACCCGGGACAGACGTATTTTATGGCTACACCTTC.